This passage covers 14 T cell receptor beta chains from one sample sequenced in a study of regulatory T cells in long-lasting Graves disease. Building the TCR beta libraries relied on iRepertoire HTBI primers, and CDR3 regions underwent Arm-PCR. TCRdb re-analysed the multiplex PCR reads in MiXCR, keeping a single row per CDR3 protein. The sample holds hundreds of thousands of distinct CDR3 sequences; roughly a fifth are singletons and the top ten take 6.5% to 9%. This sample's time point: persistent/refractory GD, antithyroid drugs over 5 years with positive TRAb. Making the TCR library involved RNA that had been extracted from PBMCs. The material was peripheral blood mononuclear cells (PBMCs), obtained when the disease was refractory, from a patient treated with antithyroid drugs. Source of these receptors: a female donor with Graves disease.

The table lists this clonotype with many counts. The chain employs TRBV20-1 and TRBJ1-2; no clear D gene. From germline, CDR1 is DFQATT and CDR2 SNEGSKA (reference sequence). The CDR3 is 14 amino acids. V was shortened by 0 bases and J by 4 bases, with 12 bases between the two germline ends. CDR3 protein: CSARDLSWPYGYTF. The CDR3 nucleotides are TGCAGTGCTAGAGATCTGTCGTGGCCCTATGGCTACACCTTC.

V and J are TRBV20-1 and TRBJ2-7; 7 bases line up with TRBD1. The ends lost 3 bases at V and 3 bases at J; junction bases unmatched: 11. Germline V lookup: CDR1 DFQATT, CDR2 SNEGSKA (reference sequence). This CDR3 has 15 residues. The CDR3 reads CSASFPNRGHYEQYF. DNA of the CDR3: TGCAGTGCTAGCTTCCCGAACAGGGGACACTACGAGCAGTACTTC.

This clonotype was counted at least ten times. The CDR3 is CASSQGLAGVGEQFF. The CDR3 DNA follows: TGTGCCAGCAGTCAAGGACTAGCGGGAGTGGGTGAGCAGTTCTTC. The chain uses TRBV28 and TRBJ2-1; 13 bases are a match to TRBD2. CDR1 and CDR2 from the germline V gene are MDHEN and SYDVKM. The CDR3 is 15 amino acids. The V gene end was trimmed by 5 bases and the J gene end by 9 bases; junction bases not matched to a gene: 7.

This clonotype was seen only a few times. The chain recombines TRBV7-2 with TRBJ1-1; D unclear. Per germline, CDR1 SGHTA and CDR2 FQGNSA. V lost 2 bases to trimming and J lost 2 bases, with 6 bases between them. The CDR3 is 13 amino acids. DNA of the CDR3: TGTGCCAGCAGCTTACTCGATAACACTGAAGCTTTCTTT. It is translated as CASSLLDNTEAFF.

At least ten counts were recorded for this clonotype. V is TRBV12-3 or TRBV12-4 and J is TRBJ2-5; 7 positions match TRBD2. This CDR3 is built from 14 residues. Trimming cost V 7 bases and J 7 bases; bases outside gene matches: 12. The CDR3 sequence: CASIPGLDKRTQYF. The CDR3 DNA reads TGTGCCAGCATCCCCGGACTAGACAAGAGGACCCAGTACTTC.

This clonotype has just a few counts. The chain uses TRBV18 and TRBJ2-4; the D call may be TRBD1 or TRBD2 (5 bases each). Germline CDR1 and CDR2: KGHSH and LQKENI. Trimming removed 3 bases at V and 0 bases at J, with 9 bases between. CDR3 length: 15 residues. The CDR3 DNA reads TGTGCCAGCTCACCTGCCGGGACAGCCAAAAACATTCAGTACTTC. This codes for CASSPAGTAKNIQYF.

This clonotype was seen many times. J is TRBJ1-2 and V is TRBV20-1; 8 bases are shared with TRBD1. Germline V gene lookup returns CDR1 DFQATT and CDR2 SNEGSKA (reference sequence). The V segment lost 1 base and the J segment 2 bases; nucleotides outside the gene matches: 6. This CDR3 comprises 15 residues. CDR3 amino acids: CSARATGDINYGYTF. CDR3 bases: TGCAGTGCTAGAGCGACAGGGGATATCAACTATGGCTACACCTTC.

This chain uses TRBV30 with TRBJ1-4; 9 bases are shared with TRBD1. The CDR3 sequence is 14 residues long. The germline CDR1 and CDR2 sequences are GTSNPN and SVGIG (reference sequence). Germline trimming cut 4 bases from V and 8 bases from J; bases unmatched to any gene: 8. The CDR3 coding sequence is TGTGCCTGGATTCCACAGGGGGCTGGAGAAAAACTGTTTTTT. Translated, it gives CAWIPQGAGEKLFF.

This clonotype has only a few counts. The chain links TRBV7-6 to TRBJ1-1; no clear D. Germline CDR1 is SGHVS and CDR2 is FNYEAQ. With 3 bases removed from V and 8 bases from J, the gap between germline ends came to 7 bases. The CDR3 runs to 11 residues. Written as DNA, the CDR3 is TGTGCCAGCAGCTTCGGCTCCGAAGCTTTCTTT. Protein sequence: CASSFGSEAFF.

V usage is TRBV19 and J usage is TRBJ1-1; D is perhaps TRBD1 (5 bases). The CDR3 has 15 amino acids. Germline CDR1 reads LNHDA; CDR2 reads SQIVND (reference sequence). V lost 3 bases, J lost 2 bases, and 13 bases lay in between. CDR3 residues: CASSIERGGNTEAFF. The DNA of the CDR3 is TGTGCCAGTAGTATTGAAAGGGGCGGAAACACTGAAGCTTTCTTT.

As concerns this clonotype: A much more abundant neighbour one base away suggests this may be a read error. V and J are TRBV12-3 or TRBV12-4 and TRBJ1-4, with 8 bases aligning to TRBD1. The CDR3 runs 14 residues. The CDR3 reads CASSFDRGGEKLSF. The CDR3 region has the DNA TGTGCCAGCAGTTTCGACAGGGGAGGAGAAAAACTGTCTTTT.

This clonotype was detected ten times or more. V gene TRBV2 combines with J gene TRBJ1-6; a weak D match, TRBD1 (6 bases). The CDR3 contains 14 residues. V was pared by 6 bases and J by 9 bases, with 15 bases between. Germline V lookup: CDR1 SNHLY, CDR2 FYNNEI. CDR3 sequence: CASRDRLLLSPLHF. The CDR3 coding sequence is TGTGCCAGCAGAGACAGGCTTCTACTTTCACCCCTCCACTTT.

In DNA form, the CDR3 reads TGTGCCAGCAGTTCCCCCGAGCACCCTCCGGGAGAGACCCAGTACTTC. Translated, it gives CASSSPEHPPGETQYF. V usage is TRBV6-2 or TRBV6-3 and J usage is TRBJ2-5; D gene unclear. The V end was cut by 4 bases, the J end by 4 bases, with 19 bases between. Germline assignment: CDR1 MNHEY and CDR2 SVGEGT. The CDR3 has 16 residues.

The V gene is TRBV11-2, the J gene TRBJ2-1, with 8 bases that match TRBD2. After removal of 4 bases from V and 4 bases from J, the junction contained 9 bases not matched to a gene. This CDR3 is built from 16 residues. In germline, CDR1 is SGHAT, CDR2 FQNNGV. In nucleotides, the CDR3 is TGTGCCAGCAGCTCGCTTAAGCGGGAGAGGTACAATGAGCAGTTCTTC. Its translation: CASSSLKRERYNEQFF.